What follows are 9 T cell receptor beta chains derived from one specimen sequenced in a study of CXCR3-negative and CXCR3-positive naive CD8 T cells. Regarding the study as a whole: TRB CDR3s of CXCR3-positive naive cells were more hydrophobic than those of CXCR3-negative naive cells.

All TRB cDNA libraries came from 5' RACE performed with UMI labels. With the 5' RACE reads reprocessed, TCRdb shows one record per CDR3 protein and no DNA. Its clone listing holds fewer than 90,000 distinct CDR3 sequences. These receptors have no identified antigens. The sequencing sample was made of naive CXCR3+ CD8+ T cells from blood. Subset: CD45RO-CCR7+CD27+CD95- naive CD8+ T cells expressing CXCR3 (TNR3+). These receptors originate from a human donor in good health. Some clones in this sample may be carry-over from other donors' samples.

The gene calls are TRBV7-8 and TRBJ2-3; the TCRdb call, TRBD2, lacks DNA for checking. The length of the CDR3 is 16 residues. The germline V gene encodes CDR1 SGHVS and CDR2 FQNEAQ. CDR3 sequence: CASIGGVAGPTDTQYF.

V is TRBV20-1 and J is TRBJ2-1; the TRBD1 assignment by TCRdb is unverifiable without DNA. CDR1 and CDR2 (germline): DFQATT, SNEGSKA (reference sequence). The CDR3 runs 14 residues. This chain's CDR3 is CSARDLQGWDEQFF.

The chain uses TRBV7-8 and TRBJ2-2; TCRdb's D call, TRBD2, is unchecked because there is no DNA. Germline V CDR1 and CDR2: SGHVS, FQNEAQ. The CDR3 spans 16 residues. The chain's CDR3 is CASSLGAGPDTGELFF.

This CDR3 reads CASSLVPEPREQYF. This sequence joins TRBV5-1 and TRBJ2-7. CDR3 length: 14 amino acids. Germline loops: CDR1 SGHRS, CDR2 YFSETQ.

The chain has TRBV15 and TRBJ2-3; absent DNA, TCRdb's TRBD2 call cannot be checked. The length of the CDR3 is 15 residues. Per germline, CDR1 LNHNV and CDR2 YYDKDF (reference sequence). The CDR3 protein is CATSRASGETDTQYF.

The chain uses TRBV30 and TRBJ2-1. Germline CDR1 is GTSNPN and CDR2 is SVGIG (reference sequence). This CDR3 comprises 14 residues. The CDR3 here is CAWSVGIGHNEQFF.

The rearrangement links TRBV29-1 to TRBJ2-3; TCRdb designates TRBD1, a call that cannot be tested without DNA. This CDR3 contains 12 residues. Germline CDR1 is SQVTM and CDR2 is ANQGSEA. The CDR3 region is CSAGTGGDTQYF.

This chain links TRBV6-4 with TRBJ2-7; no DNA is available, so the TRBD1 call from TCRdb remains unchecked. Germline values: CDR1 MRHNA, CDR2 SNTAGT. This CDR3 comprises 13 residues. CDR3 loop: CASAEGSGTEQYF.

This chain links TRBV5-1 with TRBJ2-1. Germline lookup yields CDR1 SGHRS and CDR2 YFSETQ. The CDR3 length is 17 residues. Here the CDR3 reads CASSLAQQGAPYNEQFF.